This T cell receptor beta chain was observed in a study of cytomegalovirus exposure and HLA in healthy donors. The PCR was carried out with 60 Vbeta primers and 13 Jbeta primers. Libraries were prepared by immunoSEQ multiplex PCR; TCRdb keeps only in-frame clonotypes and omits some of them. Of 170,000 or so clones listed, 60% to 80% were seen once; the top ten hold around 1.5%. In the case of this clone: Its antigen is still unknown.

V was cut by 9 bases and J by 5 bases, with 17 bases left in between. This CDR3 has 13 residues. The germline gives CDR1 SNHLY, CDR2 FYNNEI. Findings and limits, study-wide: Researchers counted around 160 TCR beta chains as cytomegalovirus-associated. Most TCRs appeared rarely, but some public TCRs recurred in many donors. Highest at DRB1 and lowest at HLA-C, TCR association rates differed among HLA loci in a later analysis.

The TCR originated in a woman aged 25-40 years in good health and CMV-seronegative. Source material: PBMCs. This chain joins TRBV2 and TRBJ2-7; D may be TRBD1 (6 bases). CDR3 in DNA: TGTGCCAGTTCAGGGCAGGGGCGCCACGAGCAGTACTTC. Encoded protein: CASSGQGRHEQYF.